This T cell receptor beta chain was identified in a study of Ad26.COV2.S vaccination and SARS-CoV-2 variants. To note about this clone: Its antigen is not identified.

The CDR3 spans 16 residues. Germline assignment: CDR1 SGHNT and CDR2 YYREEE (reference sequence). The J segment lost 4 bases and the V segment lost 5 bases, leaving 11 bases of the junction unmatched. Findings of the study overall: Vaccine recipients showed a spike-specific TCR breadth that was higher than in placebo recipients.

Treatment in this sample: some 19 received Ad26.COV2.S at low or high dose, single or two shots; 5 received placebo; per-sample allocation not given. At day 63 after the first vaccine or placebo injection, samples were drawn. Donation came from an adult in Boston who was aged 18-55 years. Libraries were prepared by immunoSEQ multiplex PCR; TCRdb keeps only in-frame clonotypes and omits some of them. Of 290,000 or so clones listed, 87% are singletons. V and J are TRBV5-4 and TRBJ1-1, with 10 bases that match TRBD1. Sequencing was performed on peripheral blood, taken in a trial of Ad26.COV2.S vaccine versus placebo. The clonotype was recovered from a person between 18 and 59 years old who received the Ad26.COV2.S COVID-19 vaccine or a placebo. The CDR3 sequence: CASRPTGGVVATEAFF. The CDR3 region has the DNA TGTGCCAGCAGACCGACAGGGGGCGTTGTCGCCACTGAAGCTTTCTTT.